Following are 4 T cell receptor beta chains from one sample sequenced in a study of molecular identifiers for immune sequencing clone quantification. TCRdb reanalysed the PCR reads using MiXCR and keeps one entry per CDR3 protein. The table lists tens of thousands of distinct CDR3 sequences, roughly 19% of them singletons, with about 1.2% in the top ten. The specimen sequenced was naive CD8+ T cells from blood, with Jurkat cell RNA spiked in. The subset here: FACS-sorted CD8+CD4-CCR7+CD45RA+ naive T cells. Source of these receptors: a human donor in good health. Some libraries in this study had Jurkat cell RNA spiked in.

This clonotype appeared many times. The gene calls are TRBV28 and TRBJ1-6; D remains unclear. The CDR3 has 13 residues. Germline-derived CDR1 and CDR2 are MDHEN and SYDVKM. V shed 5 bases and J shed 9 bases, with 11 bases lying between them. The chain's CDR3 is CASSGSRASPLHF. Here the CDR3 DNA reads TGTGCCAGCAGTGGGTCCCGAGCTTCACCCCTCCACTTT.

This clonotype was recorded at least ten times. This chain connects TRBV30 to TRBJ1-6; 7 bases map to TRBD1. From germline, CDR1 is GTSNPN and CDR2 SVGIG (reference sequence). CDR3 size: 14 residues. The junction had 8 bases not matched to a gene; V was cut back by 2 bases and J by 10 bases. CDR3 in amino acids: CAWSWTGGGSPLHF. Here the CDR3 DNA reads TGTGCCTGGAGTTGGACAGGAGGAGGCTCACCCCTCCACTTT.

This clonotype was seen ten or more times. The J gene is TRBJ1-2, the V gene TRBV7-9; D gene unclear. This CDR3 comprises 14 residues. The germline CDR1 and CDR2 sequences are SEHNR and FQNEAQ (reference sequence). V lost 6 bases and J 4 bases, leaving 15 bases between the germline ends. The CDR3 coding sequence is TGTGCCAGCAGTTCCGGGCCCATTTTCTATGGCTACACCTTC. Translation: CASSSGPIFYGYTF.

This clonotype was recorded many times. The rearrangement joins TRBV18 to TRBJ2-3; TRBD2 agrees at 7 bases. The CDR3 totals 15 residues. The germline CDR1 and CDR2 sequences are KGHSH and LQKENI. V was pared by 4 bases and J by 4 bases, with 8 bases of the junction left unmatched. CDR3 bases: TGTGCCAGCTCACAACTAGCGATGGCGCCAGATACGCAGTATTTT. The encoded protein is CASSQLAMAPDTQYF.